This T cell receptor beta chain was identified in a study of T-cell reconstitution after alpha-beta-depleted transplantation in children. The junction had 5 bases not matched to a gene; V was cut back by 3 bases and J by 2 bases. Looked up from germline, CDR1 is MNHNS and CDR2 is SASEGT. The CDR3 loop spans 16 amino acids. A TCRbeta library incorporating unique molecular identifiers was prepared. TCRdb reanalysed the PCR reads using MiXCR and keeps one entry per CDR3 protein. The data show around 400,000 distinct CDR3 sequences, with 20% seen just once and 3.5% to 4% held by the top ten. At least ten counts were recorded for this clonotype.

This specimen was PBMCs from the stem cell graft donor, taken from the stem cell graft. The TCR sequence derives from a human donor who donated a stem cell graft to a child with acute myeloid leukemia. The chain joins TRBV6-1 to TRBJ2-2, with 8 nucleotides matching TRBD1. The CDR3 coding sequence is TGTGCCAGCAGTGAGTCCGGGACAGGCAACACCGGGGAGCTGTTTTTT. Translated, it gives CASSESGTGNTGELFF.